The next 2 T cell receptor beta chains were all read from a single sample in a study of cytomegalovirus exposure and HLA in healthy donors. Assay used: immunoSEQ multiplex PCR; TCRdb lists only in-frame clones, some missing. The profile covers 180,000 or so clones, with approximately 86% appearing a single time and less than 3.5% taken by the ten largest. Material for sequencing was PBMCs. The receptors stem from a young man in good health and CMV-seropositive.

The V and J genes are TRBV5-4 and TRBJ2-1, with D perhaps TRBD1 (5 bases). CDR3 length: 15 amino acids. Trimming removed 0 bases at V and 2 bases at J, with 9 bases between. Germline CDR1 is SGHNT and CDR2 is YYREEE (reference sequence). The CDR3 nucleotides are TGTGCCAGCAGCTTGGGGCAGGGAACCTACAATGAGCAGTTCTTC. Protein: CASSLGQGTYNEQFF.

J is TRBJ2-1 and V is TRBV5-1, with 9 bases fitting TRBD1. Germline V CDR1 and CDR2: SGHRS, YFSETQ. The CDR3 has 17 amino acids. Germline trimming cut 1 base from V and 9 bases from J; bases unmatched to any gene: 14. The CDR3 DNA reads TGCGCCAGCAGCTTGCTGCTGGGACAGGGTTTCGTTGGTGAGCAGTTCTTC. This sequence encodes CASSLLLGQGFVGEQFF. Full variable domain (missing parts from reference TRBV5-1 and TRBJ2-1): KAGVTQTPRYLIKTRGQQVTLSCSPISGHRSVSWYQQTPGQGLQFLFEYFSETQRNKGNFPGRFSGRQFSNSRSEMNVSTLELGDSALYLCASSLLLGQGFVGEQFFGPGTRLTVL.